This note documents a single T cell receptor beta chain sequence. This receptor's antigen is unknown. No base qualities exist here, and no much larger clone lies one base off it. Using the deep immunoSEQ assay, multiplex PCR amplified TCR CDR3 regions from genomic DNA. Extracted genomic DNA from each cell subset was distributed evenly across all wells of several immunoSEQ 96-well plates, and each plate was treated as a replicate. Each replicate PCR for sorted subsets received approximately 200 ng genomic DNA, equal to about 30,000 T cell genomes. Purified libraries were measured with a Qubit 3.0 fluorometer, size-checked on a Bioanalyzer 2100, and measured again with the KAPA Library Quantification kit. Every immunoSEQ 96-well plate was sequenced on a dedicated single-read 150-cycle Illumina NextSeq 550 flow cell. The study's own analysis went as follows. Because the immunoSEQ output held only junctional sequences and lacked quality scores, the filtering could not match the filtering applied to full-length reads. To assign V/J genes and CDR3, sequences were annotated against IMGT germline references using PyIR, a Python wrapper for IgBLAST v1.9. Any read was removed if the V/J assignment was weak (E-value above 1e-6), the CDR3 was missing, or the read contained stop codons, out-of-frame junctions, or ambiguous translated residues. V3J clonotypes were defined as sequences sharing the same inferred V gene, J gene, and CDR3 amino acid sequence. Percentage overlap between repertoires was computed as shared unique clonotypes divided by the size of the smaller repertoire. RTK rarefaction, the Chao1 estimator, and Recon v2.1 estimates of unobserved clonotypes were used to assess repertoire richness. Generation probabilities were computed with OLGA for all TCRbeta clonotypes obtained by the gDNA method from four donors. TCRdb obtained this table from immuneACCESS and retained in-frame rearrangements with V and J assigned. These tables miss some clones; where compared with another copy, unresolved V genes account for less than half of the shortfall, and the remainder is unexplained. The DNA gave D and trimming, while V, J and clone size come from that table. The sample profile shows a few million clones; approximately 95% of them were found once. Of the sample, 0.3% to 0.4% is held by the ten largest clones.

This sample stems from a study of shared clonotypes between healthy human individuals (dated by TCRdb to 2020 to 2022). The study in broad terms: Three men and two women, aged 18 to 49 years, made up the cohort. For each donor, three plates each were used for CD4 naive and CD4 memory, two plates were used for CD8 naive, and one plate was used for CD8 memory. Blood TCR repertoires of a handful of healthy adults were deeply sequenced to estimate repertoire size and the extent of clonotype sharing between individuals. To increase sequencing depth and limit assay-specific biases, TCR repertoire library preparation and sequencing were carried out by different laboratories using diverse techniques. Per donor, leukapheresis produced somewhere between about 0.85 and 9.5 billion PBMCs. Here is what the overall study found, with its caveats: Larger estimated clonotype richness was generally found for naive subsets than for memory subsets. Sharing across four donors was observed for roughly 5.4% of naive CD4, around 3.5% of naive CD8, 2% to 2.5% of memory CD4, and less than 0.45% of memory CD8 clonotypes. Based on pairwise subsampling, the degree of clonotype sharing among donors was expected to be affected by sequencing depth. Because the study included only a small number of donors, the genetic and exposure-history diversity represented was limited. Sampling was restricted to blood, and TCR repertoires in tissues likely differ from the TCR repertoires found in blood. Rarefaction of sorted-subset datasets indicated incomplete sequencing despite the large sequencing depth. Higher generation probabilities were observed for clonotypes shared by all four sorted-subset donors than for non-shared clonotypes.

The donors were healthy, HIV-negative adults who had no recently reported acute infections or vaccinations. Every donor was a Caucasian adult residing in Nashville, Tennessee, USA. CD4+ T cells were enriched through magnetic negative selection, after which naive cells were positively selected on CD45RA and the remaining negative fraction served as the memory subset. After blood collection by leukapheresis, PBMCs were isolated using Ficoll-Histopaque density gradient centrifugation and then cryopreserved in the vapor phase of liquid nitrogen. Analytical flow cytometry was used to check the purity and quantity of each magnetically sorted T cell population. Genomic DNA was isolated from each sorted fraction and quantified by UV absorbance on a Nanodrop 2000c. The CDR3 numbers 15 residues from cysteine through phenylalanine. Of all the DNA, just the CDR3 is kept, 45 bases in frame from base 1. CDR1 LNHDA and CDR2 SQIVND are derived from the germline V gene (reference sequence). At the junction V is shortened by 5 bases and J by 0 bases, with 11 bases in between.

Material: naive CD4+ T cells from PBMCs. The cell subset or site label on this specimen signifies: CD45RA+ positively selected. This sequence uses TRBV19 and TRBJ2-1, with a weak D call of TRBD1 (5 bases match). The TCR was taken from a man aged 18 to 30 in good health. Some clones in this sample may be carry-over from other donors' samples. The encoded CDR3 is CASSPIGDSYNEQFF. The nucleotide sequence reads as follows: TGTGCCAGTAGTCCTATAGGGGACTCCTACAATGAGCAGTTCTTC.